This T cell receptor (beta chain) is drawn from a study of cytomegalovirus exposure and HLA in healthy donors. Germline CDR1 LNHDA, CDR2 SQIVND (reference sequence). The V and J ends lost 1 base and 5 bases respectively, with 14 bases between them. The CDR3 consists of 16 residues. Generated by immunoSEQ multiplex PCR, the TCRdb table keeps only in-frame clones and is missing some. The table includes approximately 100,000 clones, approximately 93% detected once. This TCR derives from a woman aged 25 to 39 in good health and CMV-seropositive. The sequenced material came from PBMCs. This chain joins TRBV19 and TRBJ2-2, with D perhaps TRBD2 (6 bases). The CDR3 is CASSIGRLAFTGELFF. CDR3 nucleotides: TGTGCCAGTAGTATAGGGCGGCTAGCGTTTACCGGGGAGCTGTTTTTT.